This entry is about one T cell receptor (beta chain). Its antigen is not known. This sample was taken from a study of post-analysis software for immune sequencing data. Study-level findings and limits: Strong co-clustering by F measure was evident for samples that had been prepared in the same batch. Among multiple sclerosis patients, normalized Chao1 diversity was significantly below that of controls. TRBV5-6, TRBV5-1 and TRBV20-1 were among several TRBV segments more frequent in patients than controls.

Sequencing libraries made from TCR beta cDNA carried unique molecular identifiers. cDNA molecules numbering approximately 500,000 came from roughly 1 to 10 million T cells. TCRdb recomputed calls from the PCR reads with MiXCR, one row per CDR3 protein. The table records 750,000 to 950,000 distinct CDR3 sequences, under 70% of them present only once. Deletions cut 5 bases from V and 3 bases from J, with 9 bases between. Germline V lookup: CDR1 SGHRS, CDR2 YFSETQ. CDR3 length equals 12 residues. This chain links TRBV5-1 with TRBJ2-7; D not resolved. The source of this sequence is a girl between 10 and 17 years old with multiple sclerosis. Material for sequencing was blood. CDR3 sequence: CASRVVGYEQYF. The CDR3, as DNA: TGCGCCAGCAGGGTCGTTGGCTACGAGCAGTACTTC.